This TCR beta chain was captured by sequencing in a study of shared clonotypes between healthy human individuals. Findings and caveats of the study: Naive subsets generally exceeded memory subsets in estimated richness.

A remark on this clone: The antigen remains unidentified.

Assay used: immunoSEQ multiplex PCR; TCRdb lists only in-frame clones, some missing. This repertoire shows about 2 million clones, 85% to 95% found once; its top ten account for 0.13%. The receptor comes from a young man in good health. Source material: naive CD4+ T cells sorted from blood. Subset meaning: CD45RA+ positively selected.

CDR3 DNA sequence: TGTGCCAGCAGCGTAGGAGGACAGGGGGTAACGAACACTGAAGCTTTCTTT. This gives the protein CASSVGGQGVTNTEAFF. V gene TRBV9 combines with J gene TRBJ1-1; TRBD1 agrees at 10 bases. With 0 bases clipped from V and 1 base from J, the junction kept 6 bases outside the gene matches. The CDR3 length is 17 residues. Per germline, CDR1 SGDLS and CDR2 YYNGEE. Full variable domain (outside the CDR3, taken from reference TRBV9 and TRBJ1-1): DSGVTQTPKHLITATGQRVTLRCSPRSGDLSVYWYQQSLDQGLQFLIQYYNGEERAKGNILERFSAQQFPDLHSELNLSSLELGDSALYFCASSVGGQGVTNTEAFFGQGTRLTVV.